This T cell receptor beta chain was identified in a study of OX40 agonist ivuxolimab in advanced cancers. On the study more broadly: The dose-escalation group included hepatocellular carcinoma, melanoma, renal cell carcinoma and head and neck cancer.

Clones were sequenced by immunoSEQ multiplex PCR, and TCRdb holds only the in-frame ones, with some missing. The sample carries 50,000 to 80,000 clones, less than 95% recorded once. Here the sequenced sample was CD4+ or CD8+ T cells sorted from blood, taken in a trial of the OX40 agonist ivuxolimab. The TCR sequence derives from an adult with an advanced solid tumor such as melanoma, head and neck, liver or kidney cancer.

The CDR3 region is CASSREGWGNQPQHF. The DNA for the CDR3 is TGTGCCAGCAGTCGAGAGGGGTGGGGCAATCAGCCCCAGCATTTT. The gene calls are TRBV6-6 and TRBJ1-5; perhaps TRBD1 as D (5 bases). The CDR3 is 15 residues long. CDR1 is MNHNY, CDR2 SVGAGI, per germline (reference sequence). The V and J ends lost 5 bases and 2 bases respectively, with 13 bases between them.